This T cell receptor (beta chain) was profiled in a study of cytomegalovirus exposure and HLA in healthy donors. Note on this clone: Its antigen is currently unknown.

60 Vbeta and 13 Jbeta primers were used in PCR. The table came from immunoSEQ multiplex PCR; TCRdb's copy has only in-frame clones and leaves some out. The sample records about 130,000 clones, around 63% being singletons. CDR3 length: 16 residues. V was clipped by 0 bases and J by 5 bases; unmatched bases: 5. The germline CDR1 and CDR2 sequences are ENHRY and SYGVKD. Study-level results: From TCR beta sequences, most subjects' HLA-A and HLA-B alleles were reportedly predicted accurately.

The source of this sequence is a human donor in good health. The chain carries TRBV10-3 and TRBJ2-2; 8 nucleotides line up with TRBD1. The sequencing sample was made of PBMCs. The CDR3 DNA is TGTGCCATCAGTGAGTCTGGGAGGACAGGGACCGGGGAGCTGTTTTTT. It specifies CAISESGRTGTGELFF.